This T cell receptor (beta chain) derives from a study of T cells in Graves' hyperthyroidism and ophthalmopathy. TCR beta CDR3 region amplification was performed from RNA transcripts. The study used the HTBI primer set for a first-round RT-PCR of the TCR CDR3. Via MiXCR, TCRdb re-called the multiplex PCR reads, giving one row per CDR3 protein. Among under 250,000 distinct CDR3 sequences, less than 20% were seen once, and the ten largest hold roughly 49%. Patients showing uncontrolled infection, other autoimmune disease, pregnancy or lactation were ineligible. Diagnosis relied on clinical symptoms, serum thyroxine and TRAb, thyroid ultrasound and orbital computed tomography. V dropped 2 bases and J dropped 5 bases, with 13 bases sitting between them. Germline CDR1 SGHTA, CDR2 FQGTGA. CDR3 length equals 14 residues. In this sample, this clonotype turned up many times.

This clonotype originated in a woman in her forties or fifties with Graves' hyperthyroidism. The sequenced sample was blood. The chain joins TRBV7-3 to TRBJ2-7, with a tentative D call TRBD1 (5 bases). The CDR3 coding sequence is TGTGCCAGCAGCTTATCCTACGGCAGGGACGAGCAGTACTTC. It specifies CASSLSYGRDEQYF.